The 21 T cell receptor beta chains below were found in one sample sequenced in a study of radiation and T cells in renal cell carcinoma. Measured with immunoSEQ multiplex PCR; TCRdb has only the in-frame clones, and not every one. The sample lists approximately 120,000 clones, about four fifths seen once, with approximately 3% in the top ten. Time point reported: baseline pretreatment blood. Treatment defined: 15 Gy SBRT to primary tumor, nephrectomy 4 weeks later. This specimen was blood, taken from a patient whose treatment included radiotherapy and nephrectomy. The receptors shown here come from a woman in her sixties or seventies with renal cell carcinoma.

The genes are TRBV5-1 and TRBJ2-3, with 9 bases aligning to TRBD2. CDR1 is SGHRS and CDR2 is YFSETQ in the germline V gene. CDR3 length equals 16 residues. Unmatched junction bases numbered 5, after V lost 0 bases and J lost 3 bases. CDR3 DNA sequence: TGCGCCAGCAGCTTGGGCGGGAGGGCCTCTACAGATACGCAGTATTTT. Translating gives CASSLGGRASTDTQYF.

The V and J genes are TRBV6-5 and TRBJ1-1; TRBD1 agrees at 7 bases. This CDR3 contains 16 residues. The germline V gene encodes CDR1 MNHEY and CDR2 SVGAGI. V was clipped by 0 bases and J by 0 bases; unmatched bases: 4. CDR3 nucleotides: TGTGCCAGCAGTTACTCGCCCACAGGGGTGAACACTGAAGCTTTCTTT. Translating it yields CASSYSPTGVNTEAFF.

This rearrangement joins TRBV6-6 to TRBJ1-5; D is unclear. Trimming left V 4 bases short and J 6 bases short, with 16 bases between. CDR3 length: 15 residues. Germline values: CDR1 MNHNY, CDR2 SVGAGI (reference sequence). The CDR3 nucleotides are TGTGCCAGCAGTTTGGGTCCCGAGGACGTTCAGCCCCAGCATTTT. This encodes CASSLGPEDVQPQHF.

The CDR3 here is CASSRDGGRGTYNEQFF. The CDR3 nucleotides read TGTGCCAGCAGCCGAGACGGGGGGCGAGGCACCTACAATGAGCAGTTCTTC. The chain carries TRBV5-6 and TRBJ2-1, with D possibly TRBD2 on 7 matching bases. Trimming pared 4 bases from V and 2 bases from J, leaving 19 bases between. Per the germline V gene, CDR1 is SGHDT and CDR2 is YYEEEE. The CDR3 has 17 residues.

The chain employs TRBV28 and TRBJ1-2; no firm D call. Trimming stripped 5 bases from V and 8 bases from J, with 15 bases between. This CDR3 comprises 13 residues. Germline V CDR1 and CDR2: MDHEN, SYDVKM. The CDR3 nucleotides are TGTGCCAGCAGTAATTTGCGCCTCATGGGCTACACCTTC. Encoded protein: CASSNLRLMGYTF.

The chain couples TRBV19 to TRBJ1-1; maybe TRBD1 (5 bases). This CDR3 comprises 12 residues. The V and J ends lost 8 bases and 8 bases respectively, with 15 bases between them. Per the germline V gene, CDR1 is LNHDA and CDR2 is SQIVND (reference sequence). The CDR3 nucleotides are TGTGCCAGTTCCTACTTCCAGGGAGAAGCTTTCTTT. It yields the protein CASSYFQGEAFF.

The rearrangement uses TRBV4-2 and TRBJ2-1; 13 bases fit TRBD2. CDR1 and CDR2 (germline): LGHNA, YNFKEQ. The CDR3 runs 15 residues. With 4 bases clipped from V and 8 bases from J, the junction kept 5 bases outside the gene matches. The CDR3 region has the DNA TGTGCCAGCAGCCGAACTAGCGGGGGGGCGGATGAGCAGTTCTTC. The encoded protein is CASSRTSGGADEQFF.

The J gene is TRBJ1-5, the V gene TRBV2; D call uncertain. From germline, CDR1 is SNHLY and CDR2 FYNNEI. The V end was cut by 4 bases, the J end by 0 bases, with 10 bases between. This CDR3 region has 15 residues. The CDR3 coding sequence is TGTGCCAGCAGTGTCAGGAGATTTAGCAATCAGCCCCAGCATTTT. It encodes CASSVRRFSNQPQHF.

CDR3 sequence: CATSPLGGFYEQYF. CDR3 nucleotide sequence: TGTGCCACCAGCCCACTAGGGGGGTTTTACGAGCAGTACTTC. This sequence joins TRBV15 and TRBJ2-7; TRBD1 or TRBD2 may be the D gene (6 bases each). The CDR3 is made up of 14 amino acids. The V gene lost 5 bases and the J gene lost 4 bases, with 15 bases spanning the gap. The V gene's germline CDR1 is LNHNV and CDR2 YYDKDF (reference sequence). The whole variable domain, filled in from reference TRBV15 and TRBJ2-7, reads DAMVIQNPRYQVTQFGKPVTLSCSQTLNHNVMYWYQQKSSQAPKLLFHYYDKDFNNEADTPDNFQSRRPNTSFCFLDIRSPGLGDTAMYLCATSPLGGFYEQYFGPGTRLTVT.

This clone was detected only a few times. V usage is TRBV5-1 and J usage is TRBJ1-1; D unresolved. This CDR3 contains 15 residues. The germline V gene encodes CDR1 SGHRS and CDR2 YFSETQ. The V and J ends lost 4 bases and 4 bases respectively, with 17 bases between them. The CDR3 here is CASSPDQTRGTEAFF. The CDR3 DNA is TGCGCCAGCAGCCCGGACCAAACTCGAGGCACTGAAGCTTTCTTT. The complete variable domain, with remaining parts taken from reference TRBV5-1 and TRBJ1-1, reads KAGVTQTPRYLIKTRGQQVTLSCSPISGHRSVSWYQQTPGQGLQFLFEYFSETQRNKGNFPGRFSGRQFSNSRSEMNVSTLELGDSALYLCASSPDQTRGTEAFFGQGTRLTVV.

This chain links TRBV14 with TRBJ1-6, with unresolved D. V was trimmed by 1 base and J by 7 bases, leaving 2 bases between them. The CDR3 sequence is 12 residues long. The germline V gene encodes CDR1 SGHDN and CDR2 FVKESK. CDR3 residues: CASSQGNSPLHF. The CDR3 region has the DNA TGTGCCAGCAGCCAAGGAAATTCACCCCTCCACTTT.

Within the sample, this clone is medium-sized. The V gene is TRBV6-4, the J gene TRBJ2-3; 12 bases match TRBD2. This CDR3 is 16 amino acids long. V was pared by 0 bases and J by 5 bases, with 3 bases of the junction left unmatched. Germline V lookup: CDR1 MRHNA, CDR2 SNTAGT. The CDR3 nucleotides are TGTGCCAGCAGTGACTCAACTAGCGGGGGGTTAGATACGCAGTATTTT. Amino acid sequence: CASSDSTSGGLDTQYF.

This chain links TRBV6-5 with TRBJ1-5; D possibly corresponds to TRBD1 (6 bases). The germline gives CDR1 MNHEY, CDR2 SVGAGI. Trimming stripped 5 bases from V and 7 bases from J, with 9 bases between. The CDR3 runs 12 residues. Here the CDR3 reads CASSHRVQPQHF. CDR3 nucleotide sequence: TGTGCCAGCAGTCACAGGGTGCAGCCCCAGCATTTT.

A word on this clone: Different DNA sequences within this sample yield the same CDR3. CDR3 in DNA: TGTGCCAGCAGCCCAAGGACAGGGCCTGGAAACACCATATATTTT. It yields the protein CASSPRTGPGNTIYF. The rearrangement uses TRBV7-2 and TRBJ1-3; 8 positions agree with TRBD1. Germline lookup yields CDR1 SGHTA and CDR2 FQGNSA. V trimming: 5 bases; J trimming: 2 bases; junction bases outside the gene matches: 5. CDR3 size: 15 residues.

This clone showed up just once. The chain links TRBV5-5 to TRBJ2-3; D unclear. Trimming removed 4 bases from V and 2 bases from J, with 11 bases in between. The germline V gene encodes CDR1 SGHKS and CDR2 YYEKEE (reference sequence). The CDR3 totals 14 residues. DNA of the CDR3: TGTGCCAGCAGCCCCACCCCGGACACAGATACGCAGTATTTT. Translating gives CASSPTPDTDTQYF.

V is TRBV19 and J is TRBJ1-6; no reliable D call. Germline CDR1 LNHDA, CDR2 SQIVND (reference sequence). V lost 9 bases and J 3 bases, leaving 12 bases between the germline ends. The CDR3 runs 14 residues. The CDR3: CASRRGVYNSPLHF. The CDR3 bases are TGTGCCAGCAGGAGAGGCGTCTATAATTCACCCCTCCACTTT.

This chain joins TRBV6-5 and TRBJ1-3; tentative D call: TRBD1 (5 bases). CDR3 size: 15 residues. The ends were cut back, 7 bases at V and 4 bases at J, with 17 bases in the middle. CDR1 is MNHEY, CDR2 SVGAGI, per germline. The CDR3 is CASTGGVVWGNTIYF. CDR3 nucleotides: TGTGCCAGCACGGGAGGGGTAGTGTGGGGAAACACCATATATTTT.

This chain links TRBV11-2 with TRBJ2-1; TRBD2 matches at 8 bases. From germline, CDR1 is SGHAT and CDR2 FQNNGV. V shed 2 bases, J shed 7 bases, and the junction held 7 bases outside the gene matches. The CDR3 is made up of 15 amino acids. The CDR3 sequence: CASSLRRGGENEQFF. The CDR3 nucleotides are TGTGCCAGCAGCTTACGACGGGGGGGCGAGAATGAGCAGTTCTTC. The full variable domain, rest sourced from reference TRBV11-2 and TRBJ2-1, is EAGVAQSPRYKIIEKRQSVAFWCNPISGHATLYWYQQILGQGPKLLIQFQNNGVVDDSQLPKDRFSAERLKGVDSTLKIQPAKLEDSAVYLCASSLRRGGENEQFFGPGTRLTVL.

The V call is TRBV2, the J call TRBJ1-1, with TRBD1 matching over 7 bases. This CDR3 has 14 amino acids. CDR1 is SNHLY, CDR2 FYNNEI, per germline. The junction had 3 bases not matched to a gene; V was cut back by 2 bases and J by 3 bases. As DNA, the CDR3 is TGTGCCAGCAGTGAACGACAGGGCGACACTGAAGCTTTCTTT. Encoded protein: CASSERQGDTEAFF.

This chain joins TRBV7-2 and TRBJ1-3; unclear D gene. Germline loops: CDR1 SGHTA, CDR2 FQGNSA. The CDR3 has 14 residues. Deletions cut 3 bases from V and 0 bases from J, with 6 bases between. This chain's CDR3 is CASSFLGSGNTIYF. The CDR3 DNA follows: TGTGCCAGCAGCTTCCTTGGCTCTGGAAACACCATATATTTT.

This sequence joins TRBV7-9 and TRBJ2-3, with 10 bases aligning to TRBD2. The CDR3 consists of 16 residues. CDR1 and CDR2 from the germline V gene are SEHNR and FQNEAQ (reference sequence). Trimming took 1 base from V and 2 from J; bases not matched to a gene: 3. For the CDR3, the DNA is TGTGCCAGCAGCTTAGGTAGCGGGGGGTCCACAGATACGCAGTATTTT. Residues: CASSLGSGGSTDTQYF.